A single sample is the source of the 30 T cell receptor beta chains below, sequenced in a study of blood T cell repertoires in COVID-19. The table came from immunoSEQ multiplex PCR; TCRdb's copy has only in-frame clones and leaves some out. The sample includes some 210,000 clones, about 88% of them seen just once. Material for sequencing was peripheral blood. The receptors originated from a woman in her thirties or forties who had recovered from COVID-19.

This chain connects TRBV18 to TRBJ2-7, with a weak D call TRBD1 (6 bases). CDR1 and CDR2 (germline): KGHSH, LQKENI. This CDR3 is 16 amino acids long. Trimming cost V 5 bases and J 0 bases, with 17 bases left between them. This CDR3 reads CASSIKTGLSSYEQYF. The CDR3 DNA reads TGTGCCAGCTCAATAAAAACAGGGCTAAGCTCCTACGAGCAGTACTTC.

The CDR3 sequence: CASSYDFARSEAFF. Written as DNA, the CDR3 is TGTGCCAGCAGCTACGACTTTGCTCGGTCTGAAGCTTTCTTT. V usage is TRBV7-9 and J usage is TRBJ1-1; unclear D gene. The V end lost 4 bases, the J end lost 6 bases, and 15 bases lay between the germline ends. This CDR3 contains 14 residues. The V gene's germline CDR1 is SEHNR and CDR2 FQNEAQ (reference sequence).

The gene calls are TRBV9 and TRBJ2-3; D is undetermined. The length of the CDR3 is 13 residues. Germline values: CDR1 SGDLS, CDR2 YYNGEE. V was shortened by 4 bases and J by 2 bases, with 8 bases between the two germline ends. As DNA, the CDR3 is TGTGCCAGCAGCTCCAGTTACACAGATACGCAGTATTTT. Residues: CASSSSYTDTQYF.

V is TRBV29-1 and J is TRBJ1-5; maybe TRBD1 (5 bases). CDR1 is SQVTM and CDR2 is ANQGSEA in the germline V gene. CDR3 size: 14 residues. V gave up 5 bases and J gave up 6 bases, with 17 bases separating them. The CDR3 reads CSVIFGGVGQPQHF. The CDR3 coding sequence is TGCAGCGTTATATTTGGGGGGGTTGGTCAGCCCCAGCATTTT.

V and J are TRBV28 and TRBJ2-5, with 7 bases fitting TRBD2. CDR1 and CDR2 from the germline V gene are MDHEN and SYDVKM. J gave up 4 bases and V 5 bases, and 10 bases lay outside the gene matches. The CDR3 runs 15 residues. The CDR3 DNA sequence: TGTGCCAGCAGTGGTGAGGGGAGGGTAGCAGAGACCCAGTACTTC. It yields the protein CASSGEGRVAETQYF.

The genes are TRBV12-5 and TRBJ2-2; D remains ambiguous. The germline CDR1 and CDR2 sequences are LGHNT and FRNRAP. Between the trimmed V and J ends, which lost 3 bases and 3 bases, there was a span of 5 bases. The CDR3 totals 13 residues. In nucleotides, the CDR3 is TGTGCTAGTGGTTTAGAGGACACCGGGGAGCTGTTTTTT. This sequence encodes CASGLEDTGELFF.

The chain joins TRBV27 to TRBJ1-1; D is possibly TRBD1 (5 bases). Germline CDR1 is MNHEY and CDR2 is SMNVEV (reference sequence). The V gene lost 3 bases and the J gene lost 1 base, with 9 bases spanning the gap. CDR3 length: 14 residues. CDR3 protein: CASSFDSENTEAFF. In nucleotides, the CDR3 is TGTGCCAGCAGTTTTGACAGTGAGAACACTGAAGCTTTCTTT.

This clone was detected once. The germline gene is not matched at one end of the junction; a read error may be the cause. The CDR3 DNA reads TGTGCCAGCGGCTTAGGACAGGGGGTGACCTACAATGAGCAGTTCTTC. It codes for CASGLGQGVTYNEQFF. The chain combines TRBV7-9 with TRBJ2-1; 10 nucleotides match TRBD1. Germline CDR1 and CDR2: SEHNR and FQNEAQ (reference sequence). The CDR3 is made up of 16 amino acids.

Comment on this clone: Other nucleotide sequences in the sample specify the same CDR3. This chain joins TRBV12-3 or TRBV12-4 and TRBJ1-1, with TRBD1 as a possible D gene (6 bases). V lost 2 bases and J 5 bases, leaving 9 bases between the germline ends. This CDR3 contains 13 residues. In DNA form, the CDR3 reads TGTGCCAGCAGTTTACAGGGGCGGACTGAAGCTTTCTTT. Translation gives CASSLQGRTEAFF.

This chain joins TRBV18 and TRBJ1-1; no reliable D call. The CDR3 extends over 15 amino acids. CDR1 and CDR2 from the germline V gene are KGHSH and LQKENI. The V gene lost 3 bases and the J gene lost 2 bases, with 13 bases spanning the gap. The CDR3: CASSPLLGSNTEAFF. CDR3 nucleotides: TGTGCCAGCTCACCCCTCCTAGGTTCAAACACTGAAGCTTTCTTT.

The rearrangement joins TRBV4-1 to TRBJ2-1; 11 positions match TRBD2. This CDR3 has 15 residues. V was clipped by 4 bases and J by 5 bases; unmatched bases: 4. CDR1 and CDR2 from the germline V gene are MGHRA and YSYEKL. This CDR3 reads CASSPGTSGDNEQFF. The CDR3, as DNA: TGCGCCAGCAGCCCCGGGACTAGCGGAGACAATGAGCAGTTCTTC.

J is TRBJ2-1 and V is TRBV19, with TRBD1 matching 8 bases. This CDR3 contains 14 residues. Germline V CDR1 and CDR2: LNHDA, SQIVND (reference sequence). After removal of 7 bases from V and 1 base from J, the junction contained 3 bases not matched to a gene. The CDR3 sequence: CASTTGGSYNEQFF. The CDR3 region has the DNA TGTGCCAGTACAACAGGGGGGTCCTACAATGAGCAGTTCTTC.

The chain recombines TRBV10-3 with TRBJ2-7; 8 bases are a match to TRBD1. Trimming at V came to 3 bases and at J to 3 bases, leaving 4 bases not matched to a gene. This CDR3 contains 14 residues. Germline V gene data show CDR1 as ENHRY and CDR2 as SYGVKD. The CDR3 coding sequence is TGTGCCATCAGTGAACAGGGGGGTAGCTACGAGCAGTACTTC. Its translation is CAISEQGGSYEQYF.

V gene TRBV7-9 combines with J gene TRBJ2-1, with TRBD2 matching over 8 bases. The J segment lost 5 bases and the V segment lost 4 bases, leaving 4 bases of the junction unmatched. This CDR3 has 14 amino acids. Germline V gene data show CDR1 as SEHNR and CDR2 as FQNEAQ (reference sequence). The CDR3 DNA follows: TGTGCCAGCAGCTCAGCGGGAGTTGACAATGAGCAGTTCTTC. Protein: CASSSAGVDNEQFF.

The V and J genes are TRBV5-1 and TRBJ2-3; 7 bases are shared with TRBD1. V gave up 3 bases and J gave up 1 base; unmatched junction bases: 5. The CDR3 sequence is 15 residues long. Germline lookup yields CDR1 SGHRS and CDR2 YFSETQ. DNA for the CDR3: TGCGCCAGCAGCTCACAGGGGACCCGCACAGATACGCAGTATTTT. Amino acid sequence: CASSSQGTRTDTQYF.

The chain combines TRBV5-5 with TRBJ1-1; 7 nucleotides align to TRBD1. V shed 5 bases and J 3 bases; nucleotides not matched to a gene: 7. The CDR3 spans 14 residues. CDR1 and CDR2 from the germline V gene are SGHKS and YYEKEE (reference sequence). The CDR3 here is CASSSRQGYTEAFF. The DNA for the CDR3 is TGTGCCAGCAGTTCCAGACAGGGCTACACTGAAGCTTTCTTT.

This chain uses TRBV7-9 with TRBJ2-7, with 7 bases identical to TRBD1. The germline gives CDR1 SEHNR, CDR2 FQNEAQ (reference sequence). The trim removed 5 bases at V and 3 bases at J, leaving 7 bases unmatched. The CDR3 extends over 14 amino acids. The CDR3 protein is CASSLPRDSYEQYF. CDR3 DNA sequence: TGTGCCAGCAGCCTACCCCGGGACAGCTACGAGCAGTACTTC.

This chain joins TRBV29-1 and TRBJ2-1, with D maybe TRBD2 (5 bases). V shed 1 base and J shed 2 bases, with 18 bases lying between them. The CDR3 sequence is 17 residues long. The germline CDR1 and CDR2 sequences are SQVTM and ANQGSEA. CDR3 in amino acids: CSVEGPDSLAAYNEQFF. DNA for the CDR3: TGCAGCGTTGAAGGCCCGGATAGCCTAGCCGCCTACAATGAGCAGTTCTTC.

CDR3 in amino acids: CASSSPTGNTGELFF. Written as DNA, the CDR3 is TGTGCCAGCAGCTCCCCAACAGGGAACACCGGGGAGCTGTTTTTT. The gene calls are TRBV11-2 and TRBJ2-2; D is possibly TRBD1 (5 bases). V was clipped by 4 bases and J by 1 base, with 10 bases between them. Per germline, CDR1 SGHAT and CDR2 FQNNGV. The CDR3 extends over 15 amino acids. The variable domain in full, completed from reference TRBV11-2 and TRBJ2-2, reads EAGVAQSPRYKIIEKRQSVAFWCNPISGHATLYWYQQILGQGPKLLIQFQNNGVVDDSQLPKDRFSAERLKGVDSTLKIQPAKLEDSAVYLCASSSPTGNTGELFFGEGSRLTVL.

The V gene is TRBV7-3, the J gene TRBJ1-2; 7 positions match TRBD1. V trimming: 3 bases; J trimming: 6 bases; junction bases outside the gene matches: 4. Germline loops: CDR1 SGHTA, CDR2 FQGTGA. There are 13 residues in the CDR3. DNA for the CDR3: TGTGCCAGCAGCTTGGCCCAGGGGGATGGCTACACCTTC. This encodes CASSLAQGDGYTF.

The chain is built from TRBV5-1 and TRBJ2-5, with TRBD1 as a possible D gene (6 bases). Germline V gives CDR1 SGHRS, CDR2 YFSETQ. The CDR3 contains 14 residues. The V end lost 6 bases, the J end lost 3 bases, and 15 bases lay between the germline ends. This CDR3 reads CASTQGFQEETQYF. The CDR3 DNA is TGCGCCAGCACCCAGGGGTTCCAGGAAGAGACCCAGTACTTC.

This clone was recorded only once. The genes are TRBV2 and TRBJ1-5; D gene uncertain. The V end lost 6 bases, the J end lost 2 bases, and 14 bases lay between the germline ends. The CDR3 covers 15 residues. CDR1 is SNHLY, CDR2 FYNNEI, per germline. The CDR3 region has the DNA TGTGCCAGCAGGTGGGGAGGGATGGGCAATCAGCCCCAGCATTTT. Translated: CASRWGGMGNQPQHF.

In this sample, this clone turned up a few times. The CDR3, as DNA: TGTGCCAGCAGCGAGGGACTAGCGGGATTGTACGAGCAGTACTTC. It yields the protein CASSEGLAGLYEQYF. The gene calls are TRBV7-9 and TRBJ2-7; 13 nucleotides match TRBD2. The V gene's germline CDR1 is SEHNR and CDR2 FQNEAQ (reference sequence). The CDR3 totals 15 residues. Losses at the gene ends were 5 bases for V and 4 bases for J; bases not matched to a gene: 5.

The V call is TRBV5-6, the J call TRBJ2-2; D perhaps matches TRBD1 (7 bases). This CDR3 spans 14 amino acids. Germline V CDR1 and CDR2: SGHDT, YYEEEE. V gave up 3 bases and J gave up 7 bases, with 13 bases separating them. CDR3: CASSSDREVGELFF. CDR3 sequence (DNA): TGTGCCAGCAGCTCCGACAGGGAGGTCGGGGAGCTGTTTTTT.

CDR3 nucleotide sequence: TGTGCCAGAAGCTTGGCAGGGACTGGAAACACCATATATTTT. Translating gives CARSLAGTGNTIYF. The chain combines TRBV5-3 with TRBJ1-3; maybe TRBD1 (5 bases). TRBV5-3 is filed as an ORF, its function uncertain. This CDR3 spans 14 amino acids. Trimming shortened V by 0 bases and J by 2 bases, and 6 bases separated the two germline ends.

This chain joins TRBV11-2 and TRBJ2-7; D might be TRBD2 (5 bases). The CDR3 loop spans 16 amino acids. Looked up from germline, CDR1 is SGHAT and CDR2 is FQNNGV. Deletions cut 5 bases from V and 5 bases from J, with 22 bases between. Here the CDR3 reads CASSSAGGKVVNEQYF. The DNA for the CDR3 is TGTGCCAGCAGCAGCGCGGGTGGGAAGGTTGTGAACGAGCAGTACTTC.

The V call is TRBV3-1 (or the pseudogene TRBV3-2), the J call TRBJ1-2, with unresolved D. The V and J ends lost 5 bases and 2 bases respectively, with 12 bases between them. Per the germline V gene, CDR1 is LGHDT and CDR2 is YNNKEL (reference sequence). This CDR3 has 14 residues. CDR3 sequence reads: CASSGSGKNYGYTF. Here the CDR3 DNA reads TGTGCCAGCAGCGGATCCGGGAAGAACTATGGCTACACCTTC.

The chain is built from TRBV27 and TRBJ1-2; 9 nucleotides align to TRBD1. CDR1 and CDR2 from the germline V gene are MNHEY and SMNVEV (reference sequence). V trimming: 6 bases; J trimming: 5 bases; junction bases outside the gene matches: 4. The CDR3 covers 13 residues. The CDR3 sequence: CASSRDRAYGYTF. The CDR3 DNA reads TGTGCCAGCAGCCGGGACAGGGCTTATGGCTACACCTTC.

The chain recombines TRBV6-5 with TRBJ1-1; D unclear. V was pared by 0 bases and J by 1 base, with 6 bases between. CDR1 and CDR2 from the germline V gene are MNHEY and SVGAGI. This CDR3 contains 14 residues. CDR3 loop: CASSYSSKNTEAFF. In nucleotides, the CDR3 is TGTGCCAGCAGTTACTCGAGCAAGAACACTGAAGCTTTCTTT.

This sequence joins TRBV2 and TRBJ2-1, with 14 nucleotides matching TRBD2. This CDR3 spans 17 amino acids. Per germline, CDR1 SNHLY and CDR2 FYNNEI. V shed 8 bases and J 9 bases; nucleotides not matched to a gene: 15. The CDR3 bases are TGTGCCAGCCGAGAGGGGACTAGCGGGAGTGGTCGGGGTGAGCAGTTCTTC. This translates into CASREGTSGSGRGEQFF.